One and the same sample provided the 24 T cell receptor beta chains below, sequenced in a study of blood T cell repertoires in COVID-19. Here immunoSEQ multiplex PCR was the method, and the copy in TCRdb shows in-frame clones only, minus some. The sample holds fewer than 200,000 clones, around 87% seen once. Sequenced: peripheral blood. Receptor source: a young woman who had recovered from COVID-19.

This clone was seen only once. This CDR3 reads CASSWTVTYEQYF. The CDR3 nucleotides read TGTGCCAGCAGTTGGACAGTCACCTACGAGCAGTACTTC. The rearrangement joins TRBV6-2 or TRBV6-3 to TRBJ2-7; D possibly corresponds to TRBD1 (6 bases). This CDR3 spans 13 amino acids. With 4 bases removed from V and 2 bases from J, the gap between germline ends came to 9 bases. Germline loops: CDR1 MNHEY, CDR2 SVGEGT.

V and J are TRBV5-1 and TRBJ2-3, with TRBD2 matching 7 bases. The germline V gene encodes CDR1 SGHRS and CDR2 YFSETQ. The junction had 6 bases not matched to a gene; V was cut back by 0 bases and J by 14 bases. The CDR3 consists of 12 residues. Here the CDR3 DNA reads TGCGCCAGCAGCTTGGGGCGGGAGAGATGGTATTTT. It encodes CASSLGRERWYF. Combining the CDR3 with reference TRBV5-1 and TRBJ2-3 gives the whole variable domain KAGVTQTPRYLIKTRGQQVTLSCSPISGHRSVSWYQQTPGQGLQFLFEYFSETQRNKGNFPGRFSGRQFSNSRSEMNVSTLELGDSALYLCASSLGRERWYFGPGTRLTVL.

The CDR3 sequence: CAWSTGGAGELFF. The CDR3 coding sequence is TGTGCCTGGAGTACAGGGGGCGCGGGGGAGCTGTTTTTT. V usage is TRBV30 and J usage is TRBJ2-2; 9 nucleotides match TRBD1. Germline assignment: CDR1 GTSNPN and CDR2 SVGIG (reference sequence). The CDR3 contains 13 residues. V shed 2 bases and J 8 bases; nucleotides not matched to a gene: 3.

The CDR3 spells CSASGGSGSTDTQYF. For the CDR3, the DNA is TGCAGTGCTAGTGGCGGTAGCGGGAGCACAGATACGCAGTATTTT. This chain joins TRBV20-1 and TRBJ2-3, with 7 bases that match TRBD2. Germline CDR1 and CDR2: DFQATT and SNEGSKA (reference sequence). Trimming cost V 3 bases and J 0 bases; bases outside gene matches: 6. There are 15 residues in the CDR3.

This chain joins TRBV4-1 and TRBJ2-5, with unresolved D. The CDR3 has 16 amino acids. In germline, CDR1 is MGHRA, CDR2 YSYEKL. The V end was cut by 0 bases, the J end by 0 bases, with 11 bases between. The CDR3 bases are TGCGCCAGCAGCCAAGATCAGCAGGAAAACCAAGAGACCCAGTACTTC. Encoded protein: CASSQDQQENQETQYF.

The CDR3 DNA sequence: TGTGCCAGTAGTAGCCAAGGCCGCGGCAGTCGCAACTATGGCTACACCTTC. Its protein is CASSSQGRGSRNYGYTF. V gene TRBV19 combines with J gene TRBJ1-2, with unresolved D. CDR3 length: 17 amino acids. Germline V gives CDR1 LNHDA, CDR2 SQIVND (reference sequence). V lost 4 bases and J lost 2, with 20 bases in between.

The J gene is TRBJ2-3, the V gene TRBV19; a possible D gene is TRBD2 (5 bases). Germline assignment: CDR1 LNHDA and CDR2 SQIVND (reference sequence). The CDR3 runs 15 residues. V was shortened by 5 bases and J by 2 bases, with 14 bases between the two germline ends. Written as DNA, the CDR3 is TGTGCCAGTAGTCCGACTGGGAGAGTCACAGATACGCAGTATTTT. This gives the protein CASSPTGRVTDTQYF.

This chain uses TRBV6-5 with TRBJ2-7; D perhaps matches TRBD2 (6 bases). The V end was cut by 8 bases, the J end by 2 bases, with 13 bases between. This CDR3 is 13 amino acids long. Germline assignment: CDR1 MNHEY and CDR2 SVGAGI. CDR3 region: CASARDSAYEQYV. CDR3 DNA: TGTGCCAGCGCCAGGGACTCTGCCTACGAGCAGTACGTC.

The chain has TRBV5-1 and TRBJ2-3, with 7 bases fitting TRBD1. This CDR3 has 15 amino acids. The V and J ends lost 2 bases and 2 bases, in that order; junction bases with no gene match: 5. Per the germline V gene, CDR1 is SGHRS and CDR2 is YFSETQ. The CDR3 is CASSLQGSSTDTQYF. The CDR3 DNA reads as TGCGCCAGCAGCTTACAGGGGTCTTCCACAGATACGCAGTATTTT.

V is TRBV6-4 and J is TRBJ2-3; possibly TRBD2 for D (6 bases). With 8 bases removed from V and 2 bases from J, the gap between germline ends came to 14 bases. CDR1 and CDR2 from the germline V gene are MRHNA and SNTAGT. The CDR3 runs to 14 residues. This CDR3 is CASSTGLHTDTQYF. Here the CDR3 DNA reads TGTGCCAGCTCAACGGGACTCCACACAGATACGCAGTATTTT.

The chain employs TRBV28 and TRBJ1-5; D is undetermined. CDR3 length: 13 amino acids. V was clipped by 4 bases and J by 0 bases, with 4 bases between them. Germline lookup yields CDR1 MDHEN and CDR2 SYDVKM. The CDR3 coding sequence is TGTGCCAGCAGTTCGTATAGCAATCAGCCCCAGCATTTT. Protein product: CASSSYSNQPQHF.

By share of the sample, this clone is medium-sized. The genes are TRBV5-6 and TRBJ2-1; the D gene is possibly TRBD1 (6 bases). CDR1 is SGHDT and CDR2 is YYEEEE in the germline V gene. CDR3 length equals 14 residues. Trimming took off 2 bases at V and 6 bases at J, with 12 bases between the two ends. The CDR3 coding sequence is TGTGCCAGCAGCTTCCGCAGGGGAGCCAATGAGCAGTTCTTC. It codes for CASSFRRGANEQFF.

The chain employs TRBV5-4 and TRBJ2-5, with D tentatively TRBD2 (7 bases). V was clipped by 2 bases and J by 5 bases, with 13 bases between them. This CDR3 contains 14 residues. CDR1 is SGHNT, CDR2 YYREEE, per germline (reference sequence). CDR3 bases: TGTGCCAGCAGCTTTCCGGGGGGCGGGGAGACCCAGTACTTC. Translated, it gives CASSFPGGGETQYF.

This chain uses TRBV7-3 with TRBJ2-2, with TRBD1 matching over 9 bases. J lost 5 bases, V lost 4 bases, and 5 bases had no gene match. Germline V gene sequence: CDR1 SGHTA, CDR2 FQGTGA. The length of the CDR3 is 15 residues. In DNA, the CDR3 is TGTGCCAGCAGCTGGGGACAGGGCTGGACCGGGGAGCTGTTTTTT. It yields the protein CASSWGQGWTGELFF.

The CDR3 loop is CASSSRLAGDPDTQYF. CDR3 in DNA: TGTGCCAGCAGCTCAAGACTAGCGGGAGACCCAGATACGCAGTATTTT. The rearrangement joins TRBV7-3 to TRBJ2-3; 12 bases agree with TRBD2. Germline V gene data show CDR1 as SGHTA and CDR2 as FQGTGA. V was clipped by 4 bases and J by 4 bases; unmatched bases: 6. This CDR3 contains 16 residues.

For the CDR3, the DNA is TGCAGCGTTGTTCGGGGGGTCGGGGCCAACGTCCTGACTTTC. Protein: CSVVRGVGANVLTF. The V gene is TRBV29-1, the J gene TRBJ2-6; 7 bases match TRBD2. The V gene's germline CDR1 is SQVTM and CDR2 ANQGSEA. The CDR3 runs 14 residues. V lost 4 bases and J lost 4; bases outside the gene matches: 4.

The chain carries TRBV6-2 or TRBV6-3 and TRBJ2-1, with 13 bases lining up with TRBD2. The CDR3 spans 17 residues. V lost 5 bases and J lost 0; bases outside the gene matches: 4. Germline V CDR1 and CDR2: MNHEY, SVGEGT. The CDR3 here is CASSPRTSGSSYNEQFF. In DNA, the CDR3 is TGTGCCAGCAGTCCGAGGACTAGCGGGAGCTCCTACAATGAGCAGTTCTTC.

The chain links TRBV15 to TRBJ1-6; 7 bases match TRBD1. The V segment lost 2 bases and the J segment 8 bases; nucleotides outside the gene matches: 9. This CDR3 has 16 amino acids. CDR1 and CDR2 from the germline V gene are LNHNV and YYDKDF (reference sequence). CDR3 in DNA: TGTGCCACCAGCAGAACCCTCGACAGGGCAGATTCACCCCTCCACTTT. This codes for CATSRTLDRADSPLHF. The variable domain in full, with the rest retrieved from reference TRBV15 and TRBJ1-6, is DAMVIQNPRYQVTQFGKPVTLSCSQTLNHNVMYWYQQKSSQAPKLLFHYYDKDFNNEADTPDNFQSRRPNTSFCFLDIRSPGLGDTAMYLCATSRTLDRADSPLHFGNGTRLTVT.

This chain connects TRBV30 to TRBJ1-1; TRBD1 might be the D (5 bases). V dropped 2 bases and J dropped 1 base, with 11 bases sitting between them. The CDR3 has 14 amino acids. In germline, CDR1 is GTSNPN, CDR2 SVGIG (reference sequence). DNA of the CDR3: TGTGCCTGGAGTCCCGGACACGGGAACACTGAAGCTTTCTTT. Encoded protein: CAWSPGHGNTEAFF.

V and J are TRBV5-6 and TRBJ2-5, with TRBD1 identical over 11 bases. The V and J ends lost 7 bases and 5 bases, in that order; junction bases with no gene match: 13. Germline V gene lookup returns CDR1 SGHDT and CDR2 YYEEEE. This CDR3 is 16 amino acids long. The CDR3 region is CASHWDRGIFAETQYF. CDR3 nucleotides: TGTGCCAGCCACTGGGACAGGGGGATCTTTGCGGAGACCCAGTACTTC.

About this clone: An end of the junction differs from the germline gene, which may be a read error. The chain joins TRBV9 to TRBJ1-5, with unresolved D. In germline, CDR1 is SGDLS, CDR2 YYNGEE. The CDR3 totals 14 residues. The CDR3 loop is CASSLTDSTQPQHF. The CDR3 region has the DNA TGTGCCAGCAGCTTAACTGATAGCACTCAGCCCCAGCATTTT.

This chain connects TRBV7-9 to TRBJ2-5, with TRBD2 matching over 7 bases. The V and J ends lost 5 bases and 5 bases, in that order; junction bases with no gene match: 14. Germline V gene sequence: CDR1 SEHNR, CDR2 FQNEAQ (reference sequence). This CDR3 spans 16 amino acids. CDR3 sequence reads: CASSPKGGSTWETQYF. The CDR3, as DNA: TGTGCCAGCAGCCCGAAGGGCGGGAGTACATGGGAGACCCAGTACTTC. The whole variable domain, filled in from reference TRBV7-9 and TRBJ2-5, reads DTGVSQNPRHKITKRGQNVTFRCDPISEHNRLYWYRQTLGQGPEFLTYFQNEAQLEKSRLLSDRFSAERPKGSFSTLEIQRTEQGDSAMYLCASSPKGGSTWETQYFGPGTRLLVL.

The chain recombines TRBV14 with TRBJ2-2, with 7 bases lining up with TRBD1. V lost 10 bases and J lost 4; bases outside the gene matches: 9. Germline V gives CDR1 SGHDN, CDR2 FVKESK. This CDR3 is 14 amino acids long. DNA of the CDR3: TGTGCCACCGGACAGGTTCGCGGCACCGGGGAGCTGTTTTTT. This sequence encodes CATGQVRGTGELFF.

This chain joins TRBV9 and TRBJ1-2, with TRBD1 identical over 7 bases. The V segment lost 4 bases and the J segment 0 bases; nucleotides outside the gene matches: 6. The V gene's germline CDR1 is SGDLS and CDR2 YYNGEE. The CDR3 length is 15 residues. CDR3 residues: CASSPGGATNYGYTF. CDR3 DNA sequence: TGTGCCAGCAGCCCAGGGGGTGCGACTAACTATGGCTACACCTTC.